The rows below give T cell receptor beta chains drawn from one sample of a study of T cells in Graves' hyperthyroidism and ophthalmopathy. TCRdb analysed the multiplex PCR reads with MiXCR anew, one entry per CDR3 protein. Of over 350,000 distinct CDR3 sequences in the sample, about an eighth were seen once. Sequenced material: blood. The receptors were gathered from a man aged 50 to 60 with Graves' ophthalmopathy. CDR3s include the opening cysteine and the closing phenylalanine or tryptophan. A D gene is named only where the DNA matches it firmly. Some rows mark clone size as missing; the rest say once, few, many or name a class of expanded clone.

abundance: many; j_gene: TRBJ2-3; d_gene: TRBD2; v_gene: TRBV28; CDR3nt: TGTGCCAGCAGTTCGCGGACTAGCGGGAGTTTCGCAGATACGCAGTATTTT; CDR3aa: CASSSRTSGSFADTQYF
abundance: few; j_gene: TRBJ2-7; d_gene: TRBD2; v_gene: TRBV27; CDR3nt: TGTGCCAGCAGTCCCATAGGACTAGCGGGAGCCTCCTACGAGCAGTACTTC; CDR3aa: CASSPIGLAGASYEQYF
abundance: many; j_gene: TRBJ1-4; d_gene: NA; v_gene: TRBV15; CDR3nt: TGTGCCACCAGCAGCTTACAAAGCCCCGCTAATGAAAAACTGTTTTTT; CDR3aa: CATSSLQSPANEKLFF
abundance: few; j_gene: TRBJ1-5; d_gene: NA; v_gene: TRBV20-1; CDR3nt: TGCAGTGCTAGTGCATTGGGGCCCGGCACCAATCAGCCCCAGCATTTT; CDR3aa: CSASALGPGTNQPQHF
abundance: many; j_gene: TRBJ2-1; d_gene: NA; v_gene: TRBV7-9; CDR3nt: TGTGCCAGCAGCTTGGGAAACCTGGCCGATGAGCAGTTCTTC; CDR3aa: CASSLGNLADEQFF
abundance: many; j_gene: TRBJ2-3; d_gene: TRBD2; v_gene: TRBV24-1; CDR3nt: TGTGCCACCAGTGGCGCTAGCGGGAGGCGCACAGATACGCAGTATTTT; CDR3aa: CATSGASGRRTDTQYF
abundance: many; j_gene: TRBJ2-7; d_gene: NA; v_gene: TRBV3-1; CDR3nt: TGTGCCAGCAGCCTAGACACTCGCTGGACGGTAGCCTACGAGCAGTACTTC; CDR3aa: CASSLDTRWTVAYEQYF
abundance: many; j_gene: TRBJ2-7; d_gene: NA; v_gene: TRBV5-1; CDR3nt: TGCGCCAGCAGTGCAGGGAGCTCCTACGAGCAGTACTTC; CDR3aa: CASSAGSSYEQYF
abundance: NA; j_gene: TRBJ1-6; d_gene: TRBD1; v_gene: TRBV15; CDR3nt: TGTGCCACCAGCAGGGCAGGGGGGAATTCACCCCTCCACTTT; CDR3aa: CATSRAGGNSPLHF
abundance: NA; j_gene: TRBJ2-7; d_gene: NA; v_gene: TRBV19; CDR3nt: TGTGCCAGTAGTACCACAGGTACCTACGAGCAGTACTTC; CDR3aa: CASSTTGTYEQYF
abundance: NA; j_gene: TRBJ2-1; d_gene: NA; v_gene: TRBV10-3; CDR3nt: TGTGCCATCAGCGGGGACAACAATGAGCAGTTCTTC; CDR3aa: CAISGDNNEQFF
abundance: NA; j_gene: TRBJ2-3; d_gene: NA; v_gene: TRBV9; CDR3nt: TGTGCCAGCAGCGTAGTTGCCGATGCGCAGTATTTT; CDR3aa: CASSVVADAQYF